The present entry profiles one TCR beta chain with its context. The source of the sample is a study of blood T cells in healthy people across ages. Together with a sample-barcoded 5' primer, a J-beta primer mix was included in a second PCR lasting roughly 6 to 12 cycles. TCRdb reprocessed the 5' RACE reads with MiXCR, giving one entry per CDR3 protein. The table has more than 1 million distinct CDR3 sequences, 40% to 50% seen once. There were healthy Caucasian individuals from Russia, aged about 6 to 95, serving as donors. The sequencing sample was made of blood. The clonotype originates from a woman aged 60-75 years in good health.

As DNA, the CDR3 is TGCGCCAGCAGCCTGTTAGATACGGGACTAGCGGGAACTCGTAGAAGCGGTGAGCAGTTCTTC. Amino acids: CASSLLDTGLAGTRRSGEQFF. The chain recombines TRBV4-1 with TRBJ2-1, with TRBD2 matching over 13 bases. Per the germline V gene, CDR1 is MGHRA and CDR2 is YSYEKL. The J segment lost 9 bases and the V segment lost 4 bases, leaving 24 bases of the junction unmatched. This CDR3 comprises 21 residues.